This is a list of T cell receptor beta chains from one sample in a study of shared clonotypes between healthy human individuals. The table came from immunoSEQ multiplex PCR; TCRdb's copy has only in-frame clones and leaves some out. The top ten hold over 0.3% of the sample, which has 1.6 million or so clones, around 98.5% seen once. The source material was naive CD4+ T cells sorted from blood. The source is a young man in good health. CDR3s include the opening cysteine and the closing phenylalanine or tryptophan. The D gene is left open where the match is weak. Not every row has a clone size; where given, it reads once, few, many or a size class.

cdr3_nt	cdr3_aa	d_call	clone_size	j_call	v_call
TGTGCCAGCTCACCTTGGTCGGATAAATACGAGCAGTACTTC	CASSPWSDKYEQYF	-	-	TRBJ2-7	TRBV18
TGTGCCAGTAGGTCCTCTGGACGCTCCTACGAGCAGTACTTC	CASRSSGRSYEQYF	-	once	TRBJ2-7	TRBV19
TGTGCCAGCAGCTTACAGGGTCCTGGGGAGCAGTACTTC	CASSLQGPGEQYF	-	-	TRBJ2-7	TRBV5-8
TGTGCCACCAGCAACAGGATCACAGATACGCAGTATTTT	CATSNRITDTQYF	-	-	TRBJ2-3	TRBV15
TGTGCCAGCAGCTTGCCCTCTGGGGCCAACGTCCTGACTTTC	CASSLPSGANVLTF	-	-	TRBJ2-6	TRBV5-5
TGTGCCAGCAGCGCCGGACAGGGGGTCTACGAGCAGTACTTC	CASSAGQGVYEQYF	TRBD1	-	TRBJ2-7	TRBV9
TGTGCCAGCAGCTTAGATGGGACCGGTTATGGCTACACCTTC	CASSLDGTGYGYTF	-	-	TRBJ1-2	TRBV7-2
TGCGCCAGCAGCTTACCCGGACAGTACAATGAGCAGTTCTTC	CASSLPGQYNEQFF	-	-	TRBJ2-1	TRBV5-1
TGTGCCAGCAGTGACAGGGTATTCTATGGCTACACCTTC	CASSDRVFYGYTF	TRBD1	-	TRBJ1-2	TRBV5-4
TGTGCCAGCTCACTCAAAGGACAGGGGATCGGCACAGATACGCAGTATTTT	CASSLKGQGIGTDTQYF	TRBD1	-	TRBJ2-3	TRBV18
TGTGCCAGCCGGGACAGGACGAACTATGGCTACACCTTC	CASRDRTNYGYTF	TRBD1	-	TRBJ1-2	TRBV27
TGTGCCAGCAGAACGACAGGGAACTACAATGAGCAGTTCTTC	CASRTTGNYNEQFF	TRBD1	-	TRBJ2-1	TRBV28
TGCGCCAGCAGTGAAAATAGCAATCAGCCCCAGCATTTT	CASSENSNQPQHF	-	few	TRBJ1-5	TRBV10-1
TGTGCCAGCAGCTTGGATTTGGCGGGAGCGAACTCCTACAATGAGCAGTTCTTC	CASSLDLAGANSYNEQFF	TRBD2	once	TRBJ2-1	TRBV5-6
TGTGCCAGCTCACCAAGGTCCAGCAACGGAAACACCATATATTTT	CASSPRSSNGNTIYF	-	-	TRBJ1-3	TRBV18
TGTGCCAGCAGCGGCCCCCAGAAGACGACCCAGTACTTC	CASSGPQKTTQYF	-	-	TRBJ2-5	TRBV5-5
TGCGCCAGCAGCTTGTTGGGACTAGAAATCAATGAGCAGTTCTTC	CASSLLGLEINEQFF	TRBD2	-	TRBJ2-1	TRBV5-1
TGTGCCAGCAGGGAGATCGGGGACAATGAGCAGTTCTTC	CASREIGDNEQFF	-	-	TRBJ2-1	TRBV19
TGTGCCAGTAGAACCGGACAGGACGGTTGGAGCGGCTACACCTTC	CASRTGQDGWSGYTF	TRBD1	once	TRBJ1-2	TRBV19
TGTGCCAGCAGCTCTCGGGGGACAGGGGTTTCCTACGAGCAGTACTTC	CASSSRGTGVSYEQYF	TRBD1	-	TRBJ2-7	TRBV11-3
TGTGCCTCCAGGAGGGGTCAAGAGACCCAGTACTTC	CASRRGQETQYF	-	-	TRBJ2-5	TRBV5-4
TGTGCCAGCAGTCCACAGGGACTAGCGGGAGCCTGGGGTGACTACGAGCAGTACTTC	CASSPQGLAGAWGDYEQYF	TRBD2	-	TRBJ2-7	TRBV27
TGCGCCAGCAGCCAAGGACAGGGGGCTCATCAGCCCCAGCATTTT	CASSQGQGAHQPQHF	TRBD1	-	TRBJ1-5	TRBV4-1
TGTGCCAGTGCTACAGGGGGGTGGCAAGAGACCCAGTACTTC	CASATGGWQETQYF	TRBD1	-	TRBJ2-5	TRBV19
TGTGCCAGCTCAGACCGGGACAGGGTATCCTACGAGCAGTACTTC	CASSDRDRVSYEQYF	TRBD1	-	TRBJ2-7	TRBV18
TGTGCCAGCAGCGTAGAGGCTAGTTGGCGTGAGACCCAGTACTTC	CASSVEASWRETQYF	-	-	TRBJ2-5	TRBV9
TGTGCCATCAGTGCGGTGCCCCGGAGCTACGAGCAGTACTTC	CAISAVPRSYEQYF	-	-	TRBJ2-7	TRBV10-3
TGCGCCAGCAGCTCCCTATCGAACACTGAAGCTTTCTTT	CASSSLSNTEAFF	-	-	TRBJ1-1	TRBV5-1
TGTGCCTGGATGTTGGCTAGCGGGAGTGTGGAGACCCAGTACTTC	CAWMLASGSVETQYF	TRBD2	-	TRBJ2-5	TRBV30
TGTGCCAGCAGCTCTCGACAGCCCTACGAGCAGTACTTC	CASSSRQPYEQYF	-	once	TRBJ2-7	TRBV7-9
TGTGCCAGCTCACCCGGGACCCCGAATGAAAAACTGTTTTTT	CASSPGTPNEKLFF	-	-	TRBJ1-4	TRBV18
TGTGCCAGCAGCTTGCTGGGGGCGGGAAGAAAGCAGTTCTTC	CASSLLGAGRKQFF	-	-	TRBJ2-1	TRBV5-4
TGTGCCAGCAGCGCAAGGGACGGAGCCTACGAGCAGTACTTC	CASSARDGAYEQYF	-	-	TRBJ2-7	TRBV21-1
TGTGCCAGCAGTTTCCTCCTAGCGGGATCCTACGAGCAGTACTTC	CASSFLLAGSYEQYF	TRBD2	-	TRBJ2-7	TRBV28
TGTGCCAGCAGCCAGAACACGAACACCGGGGAGCTGTTTTTT	CASSQNTNTGELFF	-	-	TRBJ2-2	TRBV14
TGTGCCAGCAGTGAAAGGGCTAGCGGGAGCAGTGCAGATACGCAGTATTTT	CASSERASGSSADTQYF	TRBD2	-	TRBJ2-3	TRBV2
TGTGCCAGCAGCTTAGTGCTACTAGACTACAATGAGCAGTTCTTC	CASSLVLLDYNEQFF	-	-	TRBJ2-1	TRBV7-2
TGTGCCAGCAGCTTATGGGGAGAGCAGTACTTC	CASSLWGEQYF	-	-	TRBJ2-7	TRBV11-1
TGTGCCACCAGCAGAAACGGACGGTTCTACGAGCAGTACTTC	CATSRNGRFYEQYF	-	-	TRBJ2-7	TRBV15